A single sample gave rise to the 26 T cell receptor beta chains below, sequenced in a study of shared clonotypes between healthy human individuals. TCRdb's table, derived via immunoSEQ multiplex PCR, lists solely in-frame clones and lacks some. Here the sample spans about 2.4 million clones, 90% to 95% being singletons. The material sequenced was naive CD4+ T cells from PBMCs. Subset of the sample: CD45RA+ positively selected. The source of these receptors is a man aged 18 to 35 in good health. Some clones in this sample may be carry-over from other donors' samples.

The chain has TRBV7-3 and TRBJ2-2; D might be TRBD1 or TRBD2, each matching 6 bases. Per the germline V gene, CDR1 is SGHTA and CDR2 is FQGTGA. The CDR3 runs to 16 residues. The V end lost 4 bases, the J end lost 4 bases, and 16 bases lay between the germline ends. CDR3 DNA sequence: TGTGCCAGCAGCTCGATGACGGGGGCGGCCACCGGGGAGCTGTTTTTT. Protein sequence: CASSSMTGAATGELFF. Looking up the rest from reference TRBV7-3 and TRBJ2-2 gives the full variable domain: GAGVSQTPSNKVTEKGKYVELRCDPISGHTALYWYRQSLGQGPEFLIYFQGTGAADDSGLPNDRFFAVRPEGSVSTLKIQRTERGDSAVYLCASSSMTGAATGELFFGEGSRLTVL.

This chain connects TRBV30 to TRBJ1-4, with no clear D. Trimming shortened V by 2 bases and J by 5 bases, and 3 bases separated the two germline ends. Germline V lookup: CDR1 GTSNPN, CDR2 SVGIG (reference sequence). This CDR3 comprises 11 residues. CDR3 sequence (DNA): TGTGCCTGGAGTAAGAATGAAAAACTGTTTTTT. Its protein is CAWSKNEKLFF.

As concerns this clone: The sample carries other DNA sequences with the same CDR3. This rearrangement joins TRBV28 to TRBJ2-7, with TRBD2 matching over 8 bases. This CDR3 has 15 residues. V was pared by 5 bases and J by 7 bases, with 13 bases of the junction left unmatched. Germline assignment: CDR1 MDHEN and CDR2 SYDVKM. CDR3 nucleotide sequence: TGTGCCAGCAGTCCGGGGGTAGCGGGATTTCGGGAGCAGTACTTC. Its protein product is CASSPGVAGFREQYF.

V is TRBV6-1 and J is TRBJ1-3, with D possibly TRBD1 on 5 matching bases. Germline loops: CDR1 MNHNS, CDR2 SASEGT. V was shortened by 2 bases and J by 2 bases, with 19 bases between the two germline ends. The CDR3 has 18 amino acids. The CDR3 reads CASSEIVGSTGAGNTIYF. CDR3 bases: TGTGCCAGCAGTGAAATTGTAGGGAGCACAGGCGCTGGAAACACCATATATTTT.

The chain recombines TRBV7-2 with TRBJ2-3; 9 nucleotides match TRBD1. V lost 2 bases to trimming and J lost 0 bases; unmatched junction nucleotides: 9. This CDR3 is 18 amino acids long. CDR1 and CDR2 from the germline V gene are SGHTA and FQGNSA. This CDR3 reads CASSLNLGTGSSTDTQYF. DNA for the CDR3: TGTGCCAGCAGCTTAAATCTCGGGACAGGGTCTAGCACAGATACGCAGTATTTT.

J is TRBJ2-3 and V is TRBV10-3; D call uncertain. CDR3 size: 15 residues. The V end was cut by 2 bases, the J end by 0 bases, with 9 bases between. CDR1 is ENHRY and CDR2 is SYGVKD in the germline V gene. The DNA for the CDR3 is TGTGCCATCAGTGAGCAGACTGGTAGCACAGATACGCAGTATTTT. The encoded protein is CAISEQTGSTDTQYF.

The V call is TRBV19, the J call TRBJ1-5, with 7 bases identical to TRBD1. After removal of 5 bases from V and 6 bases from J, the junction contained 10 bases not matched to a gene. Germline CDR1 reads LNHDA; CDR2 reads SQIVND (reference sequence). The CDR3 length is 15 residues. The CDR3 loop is CASSLTGANSQPQHF. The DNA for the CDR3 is TGTGCCAGTAGTCTAACAGGGGCAAACAGTCAGCCCCAGCATTTT. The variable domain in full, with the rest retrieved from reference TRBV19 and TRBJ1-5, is DGGITQSPKYLFRKEGQNVTLSCEQNLNHDAMYWYRQDPGQGLRLIYYSQIVNDFQKGDIAEGYSVSREKKESFPLTVTSAQKNPTAFYLCASSLTGANSQPQHFGDGTRLSIL.

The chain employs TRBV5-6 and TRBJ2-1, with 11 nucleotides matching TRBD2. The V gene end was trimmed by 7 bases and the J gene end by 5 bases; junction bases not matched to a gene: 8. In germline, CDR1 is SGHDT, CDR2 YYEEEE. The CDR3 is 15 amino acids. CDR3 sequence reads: CASYYSGRANNEQFF. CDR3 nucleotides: TGTGCCAGCTACTATAGCGGGAGGGCCAACAATGAGCAGTTCTTC.

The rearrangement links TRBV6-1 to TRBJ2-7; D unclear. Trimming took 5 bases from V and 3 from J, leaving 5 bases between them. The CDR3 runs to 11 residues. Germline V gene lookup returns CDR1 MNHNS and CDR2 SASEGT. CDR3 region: CASSQIYEQYF. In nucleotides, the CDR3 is TGTGCCAGCAGTCAAATCTACGAGCAGTACTTC.

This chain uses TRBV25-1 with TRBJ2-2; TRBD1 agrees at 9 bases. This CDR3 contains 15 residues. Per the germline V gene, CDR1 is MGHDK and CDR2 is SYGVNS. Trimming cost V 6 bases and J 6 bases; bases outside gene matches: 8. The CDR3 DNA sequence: TGTGCCAGCAGGAGGGGACAGGGCGTGTCCGGGGAGCTGTTTTTT. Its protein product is CASRRGQGVSGELFF. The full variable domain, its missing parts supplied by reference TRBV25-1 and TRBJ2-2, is EADIYQTPRYLVIGTGKKITLECSQTMGHDKMYWYQQDPGMELHLIHYSYGVNSTEKGDLSSESTVSRIRTEHFPLTLESARPSHTSQYLCASRRGQGVSGELFFGEGSRLTVL.

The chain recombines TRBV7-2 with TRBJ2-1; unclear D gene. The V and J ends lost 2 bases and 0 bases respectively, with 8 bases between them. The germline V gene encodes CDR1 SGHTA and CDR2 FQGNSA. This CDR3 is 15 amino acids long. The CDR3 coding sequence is TGTGCCAGCAGCTTATTACAAAGCTCCTACAATGAGCAGTTCTTC. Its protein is CASSLLQSSYNEQFF.

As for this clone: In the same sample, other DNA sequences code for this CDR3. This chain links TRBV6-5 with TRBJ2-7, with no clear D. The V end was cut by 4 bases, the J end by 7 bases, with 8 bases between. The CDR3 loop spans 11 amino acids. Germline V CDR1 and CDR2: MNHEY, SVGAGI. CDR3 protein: CASSSLGEQYF. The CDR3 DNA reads TGTGCCAGCAGTTCGCTGGGGGAGCAGTACTTC.

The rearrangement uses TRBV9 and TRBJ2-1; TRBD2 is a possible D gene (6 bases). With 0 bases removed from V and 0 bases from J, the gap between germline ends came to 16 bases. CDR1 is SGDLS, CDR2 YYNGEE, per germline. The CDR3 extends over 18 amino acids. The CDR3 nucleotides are TGTGCCAGCAGCGTAGCCCACGGGACTTTAAGCTCCTACAATGAGCAGTTCTTC. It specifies CASSVAHGTLSSYNEQFF.

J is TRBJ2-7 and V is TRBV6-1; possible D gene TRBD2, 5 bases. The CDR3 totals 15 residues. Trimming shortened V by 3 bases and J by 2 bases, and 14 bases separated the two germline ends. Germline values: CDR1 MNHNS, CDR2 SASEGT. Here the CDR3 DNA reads TGTGCCAGCAGTGACCCTGGACTTTCTGCCTACGAGCAGTACTTC. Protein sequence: CASSDPGLSAYEQYF.

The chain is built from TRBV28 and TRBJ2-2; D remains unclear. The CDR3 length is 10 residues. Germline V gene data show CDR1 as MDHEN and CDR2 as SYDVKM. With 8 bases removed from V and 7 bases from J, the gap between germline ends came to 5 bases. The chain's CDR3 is CASGRGELFF. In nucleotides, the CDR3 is TGTGCCAGCGGCCGCGGGGAGCTGTTTTTT.

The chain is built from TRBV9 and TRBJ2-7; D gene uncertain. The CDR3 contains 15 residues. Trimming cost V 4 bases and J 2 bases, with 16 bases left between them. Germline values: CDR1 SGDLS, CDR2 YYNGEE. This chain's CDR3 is CASSPAAATTYEQYF. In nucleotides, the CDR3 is TGTGCCAGCAGCCCCGCGGCAGCGACCACCTACGAGCAGTACTTC.

The CDR3 nucleotides read TGTGCCAGCAGTTTAGAACGCGTCAAGAACACCGGGGAGCTGTTTTTT. This gives the protein CASSLERVKNTGELFF. The chain employs TRBV27 and TRBJ2-2, with no clear D. Germline values: CDR1 MNHEY, CDR2 SMNVEV (reference sequence). This CDR3 is built from 16 residues. Trimming pared 2 bases from V and 1 base from J, leaving 11 bases between.

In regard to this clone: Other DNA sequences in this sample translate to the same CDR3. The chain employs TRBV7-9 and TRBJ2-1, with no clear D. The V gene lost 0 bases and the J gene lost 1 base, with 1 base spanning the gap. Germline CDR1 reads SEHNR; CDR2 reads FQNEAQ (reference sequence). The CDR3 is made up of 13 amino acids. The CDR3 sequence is CASSLASYNEQFF. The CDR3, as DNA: TGTGCCAGCAGCTTAGCTTCCTACAATGAGCAGTTCTTC.

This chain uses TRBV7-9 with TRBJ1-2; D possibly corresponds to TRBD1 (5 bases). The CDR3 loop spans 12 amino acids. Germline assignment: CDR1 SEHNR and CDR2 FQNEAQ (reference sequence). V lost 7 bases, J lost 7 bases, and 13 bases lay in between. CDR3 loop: CASMPGISGYTF. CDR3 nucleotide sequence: TGTGCCAGCATGCCAGGGATCAGTGGCTACACCTTC.

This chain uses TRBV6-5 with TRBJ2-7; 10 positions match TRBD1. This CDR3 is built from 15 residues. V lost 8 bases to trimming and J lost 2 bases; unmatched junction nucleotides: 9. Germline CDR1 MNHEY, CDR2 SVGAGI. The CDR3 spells CASGKSGTGAYEQYF. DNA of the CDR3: TGTGCCAGCGGAAAATCCGGGACAGGGGCCTACGAGCAGTACTTC.

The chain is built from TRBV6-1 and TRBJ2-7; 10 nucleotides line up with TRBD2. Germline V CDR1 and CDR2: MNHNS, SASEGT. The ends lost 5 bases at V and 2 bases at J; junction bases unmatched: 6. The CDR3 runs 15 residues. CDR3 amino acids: CASSLTSGQTYEQYF. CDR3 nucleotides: TGTGCCAGCAGTTTGACTAGCGGGCAGACCTACGAGCAGTACTTC.

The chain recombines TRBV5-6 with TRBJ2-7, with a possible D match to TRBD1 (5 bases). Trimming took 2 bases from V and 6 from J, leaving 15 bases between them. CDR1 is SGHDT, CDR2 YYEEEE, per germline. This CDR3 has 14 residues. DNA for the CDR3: TGTGCCAGCAGCTTAGGGGCCGCCCCTTCCGAGCAGTACTTC. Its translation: CASSLGAAPSEQYF.

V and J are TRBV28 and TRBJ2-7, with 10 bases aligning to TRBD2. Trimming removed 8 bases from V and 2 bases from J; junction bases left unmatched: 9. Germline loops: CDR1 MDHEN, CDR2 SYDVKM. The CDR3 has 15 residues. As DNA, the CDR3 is TGTGCCAGCGCCCGGACTAGCGGACGGACCTACGAGCAGTACTTC. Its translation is CASARTSGRTYEQYF.

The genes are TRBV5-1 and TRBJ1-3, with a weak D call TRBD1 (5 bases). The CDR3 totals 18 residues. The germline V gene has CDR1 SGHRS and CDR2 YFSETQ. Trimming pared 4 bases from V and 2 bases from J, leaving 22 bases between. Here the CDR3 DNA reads TGCGCCAGCAGCCTCGGTGGGGGAGGAGGCGTTGCTGGAAACACCATATATTTT. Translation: CASSLGGGGGVAGNTIYF.

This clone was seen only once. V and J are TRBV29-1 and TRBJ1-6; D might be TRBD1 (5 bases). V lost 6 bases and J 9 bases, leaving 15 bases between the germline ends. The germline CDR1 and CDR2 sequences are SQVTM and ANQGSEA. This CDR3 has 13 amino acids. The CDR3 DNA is TGCAGCGTGGGTGGGGGTAGGGGTTCACCCCTCCACTTT. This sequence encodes CSVGGGRGSPLHF.

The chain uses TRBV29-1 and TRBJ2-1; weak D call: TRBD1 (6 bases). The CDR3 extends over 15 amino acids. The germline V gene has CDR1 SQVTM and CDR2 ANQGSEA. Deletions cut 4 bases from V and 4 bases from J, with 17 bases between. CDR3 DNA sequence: TGCAGCGTTGTTCTGTTGGGCAGGGGTTACAATGAGCAGTTCTTC. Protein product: CSVVLLGRGYNEQFF.